These T cell receptor beta chains were read from a single sample in a study of regulatory T cells in long-lasting Graves disease. TCRdb re-called the multiplex PCR reads with MiXCR, one entry per CDR3 protein. This sample yields 350,000 to 500,000 distinct CDR3 sequences, of which 21% are seen a single time; 14% belongs to the top ten. This specimen was peripheral blood mononuclear cells (PBMCs), taken when the disease was refractory, from a patient treated with antithyroid drugs. The receptor set was obtained from a female donor with Graves disease. Each CDR3 is given with its conserved first and last residue. D genes are given only for firm matches. Size is stated for part of the rows, as once, few or many counts, or as a class when the clone is expanded.

J,D,size,V,DNA,CDR3
TRBJ2-6,.,.,TRBV3-1,TGTGCCAGCAGCCAAGGGAGAGGTTACTCTGGGGCCAACGTCCTGACTTTC,CASSQGRGYSGANVLTF
TRBJ2-7,.,many,TRBV20-1,TGCAGTGCTAGACCAGGGGTTGGGTCCTACGAGCAGTACTTC,CSARPGVGSYEQYF
TRBJ2-4,TRBD1,.,TRBV7-9,TGTGCCAGCAGCACAGGGACAGGGGGCGAGGTAGACATTCAGTACTTC,CASSTGTGGEVDIQYF
TRBJ1-6,TRBD1,many,TRBV28,TGTGCCAGCAGGACGAGGGACAGAGAAATATCACCCCTCCACTTT,CASRTRDREISPLHF
TRBJ2-3,TRBD2,few,TRBV20-1,TGCAGTGCTCCCCTCCTAGCGGGAACTAGCACAGATACGCAGTATTTT,CSAPLLAGTSTDTQYF
TRBJ2-1,.,.,TRBV3-1,TGTGCCAGCAGCCTCCGGGACAACGAGAATGAGCAGTTCTTC,CASSLRDNENEQFF
TRBJ1-6,TRBD1,.,TRBV20-1,TGCAGTGCTAGTTGGGACAGGGGCGATTCACCCCTCCACTTT,CSASWDRGDSPLHF
TRBJ2-7,TRBD1,few,TRBV3-1,TGTGCCAGCAGCCCTGGGACAGAACCTTCCGAGCAGTACTTC,CASSPGTEPSEQYF
TRBJ1-4,.,many,TRBV5-1,TGCGCCAGCAGCCCAGAACCGGGACAACCTGAAAAACTGTTTTTT,CASSPEPGQPEKLFF
TRBJ1-5,.,few,TRBV28,TGTGCCAGCAGTTCCAACACAGGTCCCAATCAGCCCCAGCATTTT,CASSSNTGPNQPQHF
TRBJ2-7,TRBD2,few,TRBV27,TGTGCCAGCAGTTTACTAGCGGCACATTACGAGCAGTACTTC,CASSLLAAHYEQYF
TRBJ2-2,TRBD2,many,TRBV5-1,TGCGCCAGCAGCTGGGGGGGATCGCGCACCGGGGAGCTGTTTTTT,CASSWGGSRTGELFF
TRBJ1-6,.,many,TRBV6-1,TGTGCCAGCAGCAATGGGGGCATCAGGAATTCACCCCTCCACTTT,CASSNGGIRNSPLHF
TRBJ2-7,.,few,TRBV20-1,TGCAGTGCAACATACAGGAGTCCCTCTGGGCTCTACGAGCAGTACTTC,CSATYRSPSGLYEQYF
TRBJ2-2,.,few,TRBV7-2,TGTGCCAGCAGCTCGCCCAGAGCCTCGGGGGACACCGGGGAGCTGTTTTTT,CASSSPRASGDTGELFF
TRBJ2-6,TRBD1,many,TRBV28,TGTGCCAGCAGTTCGCTACAGGGGGTGTCCTCTGGGGCCAACGTCCTGACTTTC,CASSSLQGVSSGANVLTF
TRBJ2-2,TRBD1,.,TRBV6-4,TGTGCCAGCAGTGACTGGAAGGGGGCGCGAACCGGGGAGCTGTTTTTT,CASSDWKGARTGELFF
TRBJ2-7,.,many,TRBV28,TGTGCCAGCAGTTTGGGCCCGTGGGGTCTCATCTCCTACGAGCAGTACTTC,CASSLGPWGLISYEQYF
TRBJ2-7,.,many,TRBV20-1,TGCAGTGCTAGAGATCTCCAGGGTGAAGTTTTTGGGCAGTACTTC,CSARDLQGEVFGQYF
TRBJ1-3,.,once,TRBV3-1,TGTGCCAGCAGCCAAGGGGAACAGGGAAACACCATATATTTT,CASSQGEQGNTIYF
TRBJ2-7,.,few,TRBV15,TGTGCCACCAGCAGGCCGGACTCCTACGAGCAGTACTTC,CATSRPDSYEQYF
TRBJ2-1,TRBD1,.,TRBV3-1,TGTGCCAGCAGCCAAGATCAAGGGGAAGGGGGCTCGCCCCTCTTC,CASSQDQGEGGSPLF
TRBJ2-7,.,few,TRBV27,TGTGCCAGCAGTTTAGCGGGGATCGACGAGCAGTACTTC,CASSLAGIDEQYF
TRBJ1-2,.,.,TRBV15,TGTGCCACCAGCAGAGTGTCCGACCCCTATGGCTACACCTTC,CATSRVSDPYGYTF
TRBJ1-1,.,few,TRBV28,TGTGCCAGCAGTCAAACCTCGGACCTCCCTGAAGCTTTCTTT,CASSQTSDLPEAFF
TRBJ2-7,TRBD1,many,TRBV2,TGTGCCAGCAGTCCGGACAGGAGCTCCTACGAGCAGTACTTC,CASSPDRSSYEQYF
TRBJ1-2,TRBD1,.,TRBV2,TGTGCCAGCAGTCACGGACAGGGGGCGGGAGGCTACACCTTC,CASSHGQGAGGYTF
TRBJ1-5,.,.,TRBV10-2,TGCGCCAGCAGGAAAGACGACAGGAGCAATCAGCCCCAGCATTTT,CASRKDDRSNQPQHF
TRBJ1-6,.,.,TRBV20-1,TGCAGTGCTAGAGATTTAGCCGGGCTCAGTGGCAATTCACCCCTCCACTTT,CSARDLAGLSGNSPLHF
TRBJ2-1,.,few,TRBV28,TGTGCCAGCAGTTCCCCAGGGGGGTGGAAGAATGAGCAGTTCTTC,CASSSPGGWKNEQFF
TRBJ2-3,.,few,TRBV28,TGTGCCAGCAGGGGGAACGCAGATACGCAGTATTTT,CASRGNADTQYF
TRBJ1-2,TRBD1,many,TRBV5-1,TGCGCCAGCAGCGACGGGACAGCTAACTATGGCTACACCTTC,CASSDGTANYGYTF